The sequence of this T cell receptor beta chain was determined in a study of cytomegalovirus exposure and HLA in healthy donors. The PCR had 60 Vbeta and 13 Jbeta primers. Clones were sequenced by immunoSEQ multiplex PCR, and TCRdb holds only the in-frame ones, with some missing. This table has about 110,000 clones, about 74% appearing once. Germline CDR1 and CDR2: SGHRS and YFSETQ. Trimming removed 3 bases from V and 3 bases from J, with 6 bases in between. The CDR3 has 12 residues. Study outcomes and limitations: HLA alleles showed associations with some 17,000 TCR beta sequences in a later analysis, at a 0.05 false discovery rate.

A word on this clone: Antigen unknown.

The chain combines TRBV5-1 with TRBJ2-5; D call uncertain. Material: PBMCs. The TCR was taken from a man aged 25 to 45 in good health and CMV-seropositive. The CDR3 loop is CASSYQKETQYF. In DNA form, the CDR3 reads TGCGCCAGCAGCTATCAAAAAGAGACCCAGTACTTC.